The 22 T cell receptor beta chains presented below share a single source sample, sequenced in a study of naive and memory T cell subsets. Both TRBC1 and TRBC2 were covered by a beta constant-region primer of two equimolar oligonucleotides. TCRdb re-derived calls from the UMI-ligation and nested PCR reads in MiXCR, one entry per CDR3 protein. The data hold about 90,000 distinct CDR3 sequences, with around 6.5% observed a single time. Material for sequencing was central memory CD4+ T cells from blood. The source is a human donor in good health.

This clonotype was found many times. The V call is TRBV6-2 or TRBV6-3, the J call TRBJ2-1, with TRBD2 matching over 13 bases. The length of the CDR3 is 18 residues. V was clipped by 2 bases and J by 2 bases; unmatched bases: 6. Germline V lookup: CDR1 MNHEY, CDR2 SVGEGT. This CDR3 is CASSYELAGGGTYNEQFF. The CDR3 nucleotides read TGTGCCAGCAGTTACGAACTAGCGGGAGGGGGTACCTACAATGAGCAGTTCTTC.

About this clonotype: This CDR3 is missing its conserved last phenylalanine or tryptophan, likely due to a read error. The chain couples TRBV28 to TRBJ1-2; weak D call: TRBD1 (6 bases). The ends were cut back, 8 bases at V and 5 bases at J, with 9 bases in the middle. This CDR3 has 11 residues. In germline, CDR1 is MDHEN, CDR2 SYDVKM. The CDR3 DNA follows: TGTGCCAGCGGGGGACAATATGGCTACACCTAC. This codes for CASGGQYGYTY.

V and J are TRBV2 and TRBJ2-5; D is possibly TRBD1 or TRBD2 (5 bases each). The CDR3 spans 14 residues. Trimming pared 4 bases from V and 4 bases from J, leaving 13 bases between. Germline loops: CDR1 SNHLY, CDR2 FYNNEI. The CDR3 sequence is CASSAGTIRETQYF. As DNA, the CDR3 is TGTGCCAGCAGTGCCGGGACCATAAGAGAGACCCAGTACTTC.

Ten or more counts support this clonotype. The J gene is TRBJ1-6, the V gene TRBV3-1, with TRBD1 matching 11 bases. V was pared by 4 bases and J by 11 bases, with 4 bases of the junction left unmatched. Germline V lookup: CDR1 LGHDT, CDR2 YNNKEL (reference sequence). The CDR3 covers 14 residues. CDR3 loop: CASSRTGGLAPLHF. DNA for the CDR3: TGTGCCAGCAGCCGGACAGGGGGCCTGGCACCCCTCCACTTT. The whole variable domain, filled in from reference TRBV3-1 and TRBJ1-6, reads DTAVSQTPKYLVTQMGNDKSIKCEQNLGHDTMYWYKQDSKKFLKIMFSYNNKELIINETVPNRFSPKSPDKAHLNLHINSLELGDSAVYFCASSRTGGLAPLHFGNGTRLTVT.

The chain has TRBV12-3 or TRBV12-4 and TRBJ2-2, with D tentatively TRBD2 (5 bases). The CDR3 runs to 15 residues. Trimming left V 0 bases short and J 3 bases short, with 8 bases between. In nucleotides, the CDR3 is TGTGCCAGCAGTTTAGCCGGGGTTTACACCGGGGAGCTGTTTTTT. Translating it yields CASSLAGVYTGELFF.

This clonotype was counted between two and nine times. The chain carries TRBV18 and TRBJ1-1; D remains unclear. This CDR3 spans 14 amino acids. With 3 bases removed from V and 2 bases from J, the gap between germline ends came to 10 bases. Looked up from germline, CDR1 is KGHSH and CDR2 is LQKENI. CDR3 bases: TGTGCCAGCTCACCGATGGGTATCAACACTGAAGCTTTCTTT. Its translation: CASSPMGINTEAFF.

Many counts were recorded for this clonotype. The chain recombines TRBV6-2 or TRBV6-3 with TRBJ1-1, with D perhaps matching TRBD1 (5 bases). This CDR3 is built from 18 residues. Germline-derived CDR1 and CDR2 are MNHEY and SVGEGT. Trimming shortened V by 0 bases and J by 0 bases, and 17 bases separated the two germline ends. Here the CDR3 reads CASSYSRMDTRLNTEAFF. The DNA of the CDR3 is TGTGCCAGCAGTTACTCGAGAATGGACACCAGACTGAACACTGAAGCTTTCTTT.

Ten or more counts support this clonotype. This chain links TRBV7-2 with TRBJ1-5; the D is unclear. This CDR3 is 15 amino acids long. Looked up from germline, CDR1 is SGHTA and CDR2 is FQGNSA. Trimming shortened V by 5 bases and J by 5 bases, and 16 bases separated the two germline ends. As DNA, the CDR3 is TGTGCCAGCAGCCTGGGCCCAGGCGGTGATCAGCCCCAGCATTTT. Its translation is CASSLGPGGDQPQHF. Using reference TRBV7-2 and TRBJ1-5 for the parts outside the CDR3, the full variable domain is GAGVSQSPSNKVTEKGKDVELRCDPISGHTALYWYRQSLGQGLEFLIYFQGNSAPDKSGLPSDRFSAERTGGSVSTLTIQRTQQEDSAVYLCASSLGPGGDQPQHFGDGTRLSIL.

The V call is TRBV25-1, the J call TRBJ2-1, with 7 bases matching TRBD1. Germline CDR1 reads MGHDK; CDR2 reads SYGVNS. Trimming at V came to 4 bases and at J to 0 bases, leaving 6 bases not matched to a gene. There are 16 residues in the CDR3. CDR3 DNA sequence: TGTGCCAGCAGTGGCTGGACAGGCAGCTCCTACAATGAGCAGTTCTTC. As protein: CASSGWTGSSYNEQFF.

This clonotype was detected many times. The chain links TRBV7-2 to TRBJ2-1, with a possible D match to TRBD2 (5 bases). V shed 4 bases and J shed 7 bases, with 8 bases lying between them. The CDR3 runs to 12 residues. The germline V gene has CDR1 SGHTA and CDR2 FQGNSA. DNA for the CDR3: TGTGCCAGCAGCTCTAGCTGGAATGAGCAGTTCTTC. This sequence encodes CASSSSWNEQFF.

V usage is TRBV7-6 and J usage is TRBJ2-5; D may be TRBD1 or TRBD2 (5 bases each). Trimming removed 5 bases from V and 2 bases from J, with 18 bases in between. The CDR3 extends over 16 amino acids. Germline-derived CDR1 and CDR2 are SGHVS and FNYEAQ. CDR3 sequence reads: CASSTSGLWGQETQYF. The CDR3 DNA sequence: TGTGCCAGCAGCACCAGTGGATTGTGGGGGCAAGAGACCCAGTACTTC.

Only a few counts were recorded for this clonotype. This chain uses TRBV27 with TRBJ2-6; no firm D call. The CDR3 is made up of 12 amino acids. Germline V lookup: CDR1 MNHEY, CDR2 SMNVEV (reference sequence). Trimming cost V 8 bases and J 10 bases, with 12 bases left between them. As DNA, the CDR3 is TGTGCCAGCGGACCCCATCTTAACGTCCTGACTTTC. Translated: CASGPHLNVLTF. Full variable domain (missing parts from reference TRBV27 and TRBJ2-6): EAQVTQNPRYLITVTGKKLTVTCSQNMNHEYMSWYRQDPGLGLRQIYYSMNVEVTDKGDVPEGYKVSRKEKRNFPLILESPSPNQTSLYFCASGPHLNVLTFGAGSRLTVL.

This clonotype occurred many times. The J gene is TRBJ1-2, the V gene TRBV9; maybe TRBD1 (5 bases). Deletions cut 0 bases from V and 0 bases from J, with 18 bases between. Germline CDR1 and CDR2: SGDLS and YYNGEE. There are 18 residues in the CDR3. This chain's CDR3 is CASSVDNYGGEANYGYTF. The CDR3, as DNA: TGTGCCAGCAGCGTAGACAACTATGGAGGGGAAGCTAACTATGGCTACACCTTC.

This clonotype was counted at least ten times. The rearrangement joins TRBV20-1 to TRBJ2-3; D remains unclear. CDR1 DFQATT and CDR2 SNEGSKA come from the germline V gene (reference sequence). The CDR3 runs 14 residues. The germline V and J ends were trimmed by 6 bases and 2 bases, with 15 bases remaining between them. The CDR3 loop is CSARTQRPTDTQYF. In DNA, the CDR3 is TGCAGTGCAAGAACCCAGCGCCCCACAGATACGCAGTATTTT.

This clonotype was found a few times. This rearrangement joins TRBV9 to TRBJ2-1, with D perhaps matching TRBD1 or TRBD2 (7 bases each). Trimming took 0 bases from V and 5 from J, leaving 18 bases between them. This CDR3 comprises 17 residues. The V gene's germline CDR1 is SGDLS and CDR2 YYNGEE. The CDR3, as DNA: TGTGCCAGCAGCGTAGTCGGGGGGCGAAGGGGGCACAATGAGCAGTTCTTC. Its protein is CASSVVGGRRGHNEQFF. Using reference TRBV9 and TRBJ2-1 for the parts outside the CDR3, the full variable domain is DSGVTQTPKHLITATGQRVTLRCSPRSGDLSVYWYQQSLDQGLQFLIQYYNGEERAKGNILERFSAQQFPDLHSELNLSSLELGDSALYFCASSVVGGRRGHNEQFFGPGTRLTVL.

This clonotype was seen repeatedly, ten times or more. The CDR3 region has the DNA TGTGCCAGCAGCGTAGGTTTGGAGTTCGGTCAGCCCCAGCATTTT. The encoded protein is CASSVGLEFGQPQHF. The chain recombines TRBV9 with TRBJ1-5, with D hard to call. Germline V gene sequence: CDR1 SGDLS, CDR2 YYNGEE. CDR3 length: 15 residues. Trimming pared 0 bases from V and 6 bases from J, leaving 13 bases between.

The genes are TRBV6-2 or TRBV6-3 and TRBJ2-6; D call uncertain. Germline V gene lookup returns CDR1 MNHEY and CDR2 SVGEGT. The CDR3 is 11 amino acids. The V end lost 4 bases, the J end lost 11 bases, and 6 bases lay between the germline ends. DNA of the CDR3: TGTGCCAGCAGTTCCGCGGACGTCCTGACTTTC. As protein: CASSSADVLTF.

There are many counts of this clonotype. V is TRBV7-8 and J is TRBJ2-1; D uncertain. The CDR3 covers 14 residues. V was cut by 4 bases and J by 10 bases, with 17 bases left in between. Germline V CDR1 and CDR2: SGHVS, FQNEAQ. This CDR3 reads CASSSMLPSREQFF. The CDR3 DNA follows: TGTGCCAGCAGCTCCATGCTCCCCAGCCGGGAGCAGTTCTTC.

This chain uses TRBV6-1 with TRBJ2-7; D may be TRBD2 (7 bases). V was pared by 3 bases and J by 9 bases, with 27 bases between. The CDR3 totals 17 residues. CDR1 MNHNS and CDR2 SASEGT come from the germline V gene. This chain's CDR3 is CASSDIVGGLAALGQYF. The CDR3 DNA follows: TGTGCCAGCAGTGACATAGTGGGGGGGCTAGCGGCTTTGGGGCAGTACTTC.

In nucleotides, the CDR3 is TGTGCCAGCAGCTTAGAGGTCTGGACAGGGGATTCACCCCTCCACTTT. The encoded protein is CASSLEVWTGDSPLHF. The V and J genes are TRBV7-6 and TRBJ1-6, with 9 bases identical to TRBD1. V gave up 1 base and J gave up 8 bases; unmatched junction bases: 6. The CDR3 is made up of 16 amino acids. Germline V CDR1 and CDR2: SGHVS, FNYEAQ.

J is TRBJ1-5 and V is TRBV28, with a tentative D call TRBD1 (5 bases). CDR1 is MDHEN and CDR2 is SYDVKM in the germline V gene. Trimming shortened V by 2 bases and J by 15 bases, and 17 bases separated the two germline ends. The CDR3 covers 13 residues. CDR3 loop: CASSLPRGLERHF. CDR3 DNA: TGTGCCAGCAGTTTACCCCGGGGCCTAGAGCGGCATTTT. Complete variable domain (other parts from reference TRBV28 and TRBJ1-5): DVKVTQSSRYLVKRTGEKVFLECVQDMDHENMFWYRQDPGLGLRLIYFSYDVKMKEKGDIPEGYSVSREKKERFSLILESASTNQTSMYLCASSLPRGLERHFGDGTRLSIL.

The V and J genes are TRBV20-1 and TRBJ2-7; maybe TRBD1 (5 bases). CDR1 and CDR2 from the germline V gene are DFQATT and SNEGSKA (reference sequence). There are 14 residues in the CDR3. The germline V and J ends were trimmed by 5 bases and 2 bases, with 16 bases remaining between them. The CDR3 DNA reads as TGCAGTGCTTTCGACGCGACAGCCACCTACGAGCAGTACTTC. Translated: CSAFDATATYEQYF.